The 17 T cell receptor beta chains presented below share a single source sample, sequenced in a study of T-cell reconstitution after alpha-beta-depleted transplantation in children. Preparation of the TCRbeta library used unique molecular identifiers. TCRdb passed the PCR reads through MiXCR, listing each CDR3 protein once. Here the sample spans 250,000 to 400,000 distinct CDR3 sequences, 23% being singletons. This material consisted of PBMCs, mostly from graft donor cells, taken 180 days after TCRalphabeta/CD19-depleted stem cell transplant. The receptor set was obtained from a male patient younger than 18 who had a stem cell transplant for acute lymphoblastic leukemia, so the T cells may come from the graft donor.

In its sample, this clonotype was seen a few times. V and J are TRBV12-3 or TRBV12-4 and TRBJ2-1, with D possibly TRBD1 on 5 matching bases. Trimming removed 6 bases at V and 4 bases at J, with 13 bases between. CDR3 length: 14 residues. The CDR3 sequence: CASSLWTPYNEQFF. The CDR3 region has the DNA TGTGCCAGCAGCCTATGGACACCTTACAATGAGCAGTTCTTC.

CDR3 residues: CSAMRGTDTQYF. CDR3 coding DNA: TGCAGTGCTATGAGGGGCACAGATACGCAGTATTTT. V usage is TRBV20-1 and J usage is TRBJ2-3, with a possible D match to TRBD2 (5 bases). In germline, CDR1 is DFQATT, CDR2 SNEGSKA (reference sequence). The CDR3 loop spans 12 amino acids. V was trimmed by 4 bases and J by 1 base, leaving 6 bases between them.

This clonotype showed up just once. This chain links TRBV29-1 with TRBJ2-7, with 10 bases identical to TRBD1. The V gene end was trimmed by 4 bases and the J gene end by 7 bases; junction bases not matched to a gene: 10. CDR3 length: 14 amino acids. Per germline, CDR1 SQVTM and CDR2 ANQGSEA. This CDR3 is CSVAGTGAGWEQYF. The CDR3 nucleotides read TGCAGCGTTGCCGGGACAGGGGCAGGCTGGGAGCAGTACTTC.

Note on this clonotype: Its ends do not fully match the called genes, so a read error is possible. The chain carries TRBV7-2 and TRBJ2-7; 7 bases agree with TRBD2. The CDR3 totals 14 residues. Per germline, CDR1 SGHTA and CDR2 FQGNSA. The CDR3 reads CASSPRGGYYEQNF. The CDR3 nucleotides are TGTGCCAGCAGCCCCCGGGGAGGGTACTACGAGCAGAACTTC.

This clonotype has at least ten counts. The chain uses TRBV5-1 and TRBJ2-7; the match to TRBD1 covers 8 bases. V shed 4 bases and J 2 bases; nucleotides not matched to a gene: 8. The CDR3 is 15 residues long. The germline CDR1 and CDR2 sequences are SGHRS and YFSETQ. The CDR3 nucleotides are TGCGCCAGCAGCCCTGGGACAGGAGGCACCTACGAGCAGTACTTC. Translating gives CASSPGTGGTYEQYF.

CDR3 sequence: CASSKGGGSGTDTQYF. CDR3 nucleotide sequence: TGTGCCAGCAGCAAAGGAGGCGGGAGTGGCACAGATACGCAGTATTTT. The chain recombines TRBV21-1 with TRBJ2-3; the table gives TRBD2 as D, unverified against the DNA. TRBV21-1 is listed as a pseudogene. This CDR3 contains 16 residues.

A remark on this clonotype: The junction does not match germline at one end; this may be a read error. This chain joins TRBV12-3 or TRBV12-4 and TRBJ2-5; 8 positions match TRBD1. There are 19 residues in the CDR3. For the CDR3, the DNA is TGTGCCAGCTGTTTATATCATCGGGGACAGGCCCAACAGCAGGAGACCCAGTACTTC. This codes for CASCLYHRGQAQQQETQYF.

The chain uses TRBV12-3 or TRBV12-4 and TRBJ1-1; possibly TRBD1 for D (6 bases). The CDR3 loop spans 18 amino acids. Between the trimmed V and J ends, which lost 5 bases and 0 bases, there was a span of 22 bases. Written as DNA, the CDR3 is TGTGCCAGCAGTCCCACCGGGGGGCGCGCCTTTATGAACACTGAAGCTTTCTTT. Translation: CASSPTGGRAFMNTEAFF.

This clonotype was observed a handful of times. The CDR3 reads CASSMTPGAVNQPQHF. The CDR3, as DNA: TGTGCCAGCAGCATGACACCAGGGGCCGTCAATCAGCCCCAGCATTTT. The gene calls are TRBV5-5 and TRBJ1-5; TRBD1 might be the D (6 bases). Looked up from germline, CDR1 is SGHKS and CDR2 is YYEKEE (reference sequence). The length of the CDR3 is 16 residues. Between the trimmed V and J ends, which lost 4 bases and 3 bases, there was a span of 17 bases.

This clonotype was picked up a small number of times. The V gene is TRBV4-2, the J gene TRBJ1-3; D unresolved. Germline CDR1 and CDR2: LGHNA and YNFKEQ. This CDR3 has 13 amino acids. Between the trimmed V and J ends, which lost 1 base and 8 bases, there was a span of 9 bases. This CDR3 is CASSQGTDDTIYF. The CDR3 DNA reads as TGTGCCAGCAGCCAAGGGACGGACGACACCATATATTTT.

This chain uses TRBV5-1 with TRBJ2-5; 10 nucleotides align to TRBD1. V lost 7 bases, J lost 4 bases, and 10 bases stayed unmatched. Germline CDR1 reads SGHRS; CDR2 reads YFSETQ. The CDR3 has 15 amino acids. The CDR3 is CASFNPTGGAETQYF. CDR3 nucleotide sequence: TGCGCCAGCTTCAACCCGACAGGGGGCGCAGAGACCCAGTACTTC.

This clonotype was counted a few times. The chain uses TRBV5-1 and TRBJ2-1, with a possible D match to TRBD2 (6 bases). Germline loops: CDR1 SGHRS, CDR2 YFSETQ. V was cut by 7 bases and J by 7 bases, with 21 bases left in between. The CDR3 runs to 15 residues. The CDR3 coding sequence is TGCGCCAGCGCCTCTCTAGCCCCCCGGGAGAATGAGCAGTTCTTC. Its protein is CASASLAPRENEQFF.

Points on this clonotype: Relative to the germline gene, one junction end is altered; a read error may explain this. The genes are TRBV4-1 and TRBJ2-1; either TRBD1 or TRBD2 may fit D (6 bases each). CDR1 and CDR2 (germline): MGHRA, YSYEKL. The CDR3 covers 15 residues. The CDR3 loop is CAGGPGEVLRDELFF. DNA of the CDR3: TGCGCCGGCGGACCAGGGGAGGTGTTGAGGGATGAGCTGTTCTTC.

The V gene is TRBV5-1, the J gene TRBJ1-1; D is possibly TRBD1 (5 bases). Per the germline V gene, CDR1 is SGHRS and CDR2 is YFSETQ. The length of the CDR3 is 13 residues. Trimming shortened V by 0 bases and J by 10 bases, and 13 bases separated the two germline ends. This CDR3 is CASSLDSRGRAFF. DNA for the CDR3: TGCGCCAGCAGCTTGGATAGTCGGGGGAGAGCTTTCTTT. Looking up the rest from reference TRBV5-1 and TRBJ1-1 gives the full variable domain: KAGVTQTPRYLIKTRGQQVTLSCSPISGHRSVSWYQQTPGQGLQFLFEYFSETQRNKGNFPGRFSGRQFSNSRSEMNVSTLELGDSALYLCASSLDSRGRAFFGQGTRLTVV.

This clonotype has just a few counts. The V call is TRBV20-1, the J call TRBJ2-7; D is perhaps TRBD2 (5 bases). CDR3 size: 12 residues. V shed 4 bases and J shed 2 bases, with 9 bases lying between them. The germline V gene has CDR1 DFQATT and CDR2 SNEGSKA (reference sequence). CDR3 in DNA: TGCAGTGCTACGGACTTTCCCTACGAGCAGTACTTC. This translates into CSATDFPYEQYF.

The chain combines TRBV20-1 with TRBJ2-1; D unclear. The CDR3 covers 15 residues. Germline loops: CDR1 DFQATT, CDR2 SNEGSKA (reference sequence). The V end lost 3 bases, the J end lost 3 bases, and 15 bases lay between the germline ends. The DNA for the CDR3 is TGCAGTGCTAGCGCCTTTGGCGGATACTACAATGAGCAGTTCTTC. This translates into CSASAFGGYYNEQFF.

V is TRBV5-1 and J is TRBJ2-3; 7 positions match TRBD1. With 3 bases clipped from V and 0 bases from J, the junction kept 7 bases outside the gene matches. CDR1 and CDR2 (germline): SGHRS, YFSETQ. The CDR3 consists of 16 residues. CDR3 sequence: CASSSDRVLSTDTQYF. CDR3 coding DNA: TGCGCCAGCAGCTCCGACAGGGTATTAAGCACAGATACGCAGTATTTT.